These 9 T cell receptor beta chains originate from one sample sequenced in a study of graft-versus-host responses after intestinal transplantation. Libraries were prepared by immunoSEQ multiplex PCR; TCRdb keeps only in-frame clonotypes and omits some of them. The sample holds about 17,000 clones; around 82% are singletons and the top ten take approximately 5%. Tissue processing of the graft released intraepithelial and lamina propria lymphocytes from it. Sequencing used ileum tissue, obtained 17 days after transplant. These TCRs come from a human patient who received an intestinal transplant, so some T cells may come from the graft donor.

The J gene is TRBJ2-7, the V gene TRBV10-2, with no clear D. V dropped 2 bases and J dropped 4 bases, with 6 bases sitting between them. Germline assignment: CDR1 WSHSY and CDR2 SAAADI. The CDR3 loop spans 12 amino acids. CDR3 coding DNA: TGCGCCAGCAGTGAGGTGGGGTACGAGCAGTACTTC. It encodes CASSEVGYEQYF.

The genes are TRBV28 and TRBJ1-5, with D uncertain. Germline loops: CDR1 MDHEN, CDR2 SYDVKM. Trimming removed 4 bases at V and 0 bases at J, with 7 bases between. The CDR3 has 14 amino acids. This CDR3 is CASSSNPSNQPQHF. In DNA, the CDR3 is TGTGCCAGCAGTTCCAACCCTAGCAATCAGCCCCAGCATTTT.

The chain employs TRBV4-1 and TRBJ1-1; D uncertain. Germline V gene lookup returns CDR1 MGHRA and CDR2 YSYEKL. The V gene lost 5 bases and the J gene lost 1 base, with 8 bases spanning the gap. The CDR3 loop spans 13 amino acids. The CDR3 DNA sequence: TGCGCCAGCAGCAATGACGGGAACACTGAAGCTTTCTTT. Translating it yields CASSNDGNTEAFF.

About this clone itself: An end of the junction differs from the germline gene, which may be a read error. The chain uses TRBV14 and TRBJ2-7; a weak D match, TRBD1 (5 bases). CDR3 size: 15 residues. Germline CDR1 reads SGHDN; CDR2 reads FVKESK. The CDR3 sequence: CVSSQVPSGPYEQYF. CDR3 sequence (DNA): TGTGTCAGCAGCCAAGTCCCATCAGGGCCCTACGAGCAGTACTTC.

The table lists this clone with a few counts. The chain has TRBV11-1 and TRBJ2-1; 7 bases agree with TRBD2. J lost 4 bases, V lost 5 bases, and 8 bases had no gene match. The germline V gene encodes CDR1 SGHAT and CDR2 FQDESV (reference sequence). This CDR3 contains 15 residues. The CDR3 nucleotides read TGTGCCAGCAGCCGCGAGGGACTATTTTACAATGAGCAGTTCTTC. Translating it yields CASSREGLFYNEQFF.

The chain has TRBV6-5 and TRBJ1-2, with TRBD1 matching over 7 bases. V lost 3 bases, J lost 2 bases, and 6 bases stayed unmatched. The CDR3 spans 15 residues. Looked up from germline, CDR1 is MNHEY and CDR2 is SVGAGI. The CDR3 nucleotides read TGTGCCAGCAGTTATCACTGGACAGGAAACTATGGCTACACCTTC. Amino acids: CASSYHWTGNYGYTF.

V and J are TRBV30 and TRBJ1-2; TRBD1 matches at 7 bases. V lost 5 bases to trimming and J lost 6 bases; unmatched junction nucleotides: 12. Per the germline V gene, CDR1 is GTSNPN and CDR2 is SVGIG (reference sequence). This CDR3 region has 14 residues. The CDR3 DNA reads TGTGCCTGGGCCCTAGCCGGGACAGTGAATGGCTACACCTTC. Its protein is CAWALAGTVNGYTF.

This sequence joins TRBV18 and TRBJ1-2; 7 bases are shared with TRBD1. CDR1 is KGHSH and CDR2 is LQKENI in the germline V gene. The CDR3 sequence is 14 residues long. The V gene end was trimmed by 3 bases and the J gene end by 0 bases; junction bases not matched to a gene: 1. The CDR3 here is CASSPGQTNYGYTF. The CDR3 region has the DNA TGTGCCAGCTCACCGGGACAGACTAACTATGGCTACACCTTC.

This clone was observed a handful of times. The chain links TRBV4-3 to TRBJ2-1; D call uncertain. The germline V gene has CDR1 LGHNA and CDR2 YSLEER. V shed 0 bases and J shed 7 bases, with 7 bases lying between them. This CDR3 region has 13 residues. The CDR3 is CASSQDLGNEQFF. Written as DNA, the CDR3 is TGCGCCAGCAGCCAAGATCTGGGAAATGAGCAGTTCTTC.